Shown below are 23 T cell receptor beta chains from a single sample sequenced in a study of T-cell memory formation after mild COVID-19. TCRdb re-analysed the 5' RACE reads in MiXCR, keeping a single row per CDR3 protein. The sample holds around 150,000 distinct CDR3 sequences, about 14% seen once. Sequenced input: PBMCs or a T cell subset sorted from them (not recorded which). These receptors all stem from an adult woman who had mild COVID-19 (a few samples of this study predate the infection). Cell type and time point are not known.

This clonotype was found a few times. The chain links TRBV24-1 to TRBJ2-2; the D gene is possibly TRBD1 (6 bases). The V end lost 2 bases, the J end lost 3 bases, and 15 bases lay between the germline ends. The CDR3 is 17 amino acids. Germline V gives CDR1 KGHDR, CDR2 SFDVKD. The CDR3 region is CATSDSTGDTYTGELFF. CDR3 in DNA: TGTGCCACCAGTGATTCTACCGGGGACACCTACACCGGGGAGCTGTTTTTT.

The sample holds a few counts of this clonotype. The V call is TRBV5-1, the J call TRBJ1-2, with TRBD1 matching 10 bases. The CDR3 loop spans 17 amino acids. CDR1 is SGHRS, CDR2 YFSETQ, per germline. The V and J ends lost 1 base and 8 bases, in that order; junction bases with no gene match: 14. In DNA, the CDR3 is TGCGCCAGCAGCTTGACCCCGGGACAGGGGCAAACGGCGGGCTACACCTTC. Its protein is CASSLTPGQGQTAGYTF.

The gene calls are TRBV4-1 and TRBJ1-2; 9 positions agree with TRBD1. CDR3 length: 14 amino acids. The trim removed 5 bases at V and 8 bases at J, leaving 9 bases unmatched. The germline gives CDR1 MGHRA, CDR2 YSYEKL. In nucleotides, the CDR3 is TGCGCCAGCAGCTCCGGACAGGGGACGGAAGGCTACACCTTC. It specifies CASSSGQGTEGYTF.

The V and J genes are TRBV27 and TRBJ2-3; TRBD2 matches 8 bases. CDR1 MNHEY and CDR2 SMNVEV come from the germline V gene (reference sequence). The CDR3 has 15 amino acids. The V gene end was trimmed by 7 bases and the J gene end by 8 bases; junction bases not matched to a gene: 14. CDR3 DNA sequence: TGTGCCAGCATGAAGGAAGGACTAGCCCCGGGTACGCAGTATTTT. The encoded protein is CASMKEGLAPGTQYF.

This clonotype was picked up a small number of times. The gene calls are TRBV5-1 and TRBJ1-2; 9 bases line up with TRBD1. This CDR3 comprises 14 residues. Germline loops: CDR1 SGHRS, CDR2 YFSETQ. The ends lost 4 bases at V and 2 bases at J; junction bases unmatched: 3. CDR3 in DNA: TGCGCCAGCAGCCTGGACAGGGGAAACTATGGCTACACCTTC. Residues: CASSLDRGNYGYTF.

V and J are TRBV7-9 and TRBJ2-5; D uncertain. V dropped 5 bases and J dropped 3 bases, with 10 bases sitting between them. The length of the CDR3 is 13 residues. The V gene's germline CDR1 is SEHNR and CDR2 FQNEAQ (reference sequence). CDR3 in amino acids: CASSQRAEETQYF. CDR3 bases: TGTGCCAGCAGCCAAAGGGCGGAAGAGACCCAGTACTTC.

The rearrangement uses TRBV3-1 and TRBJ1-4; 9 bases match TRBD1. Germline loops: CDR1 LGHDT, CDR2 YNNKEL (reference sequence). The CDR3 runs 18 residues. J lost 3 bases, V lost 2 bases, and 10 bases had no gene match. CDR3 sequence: CASSQQRQGVIANEKLFF. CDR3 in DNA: TGTGCCAGCAGCCAACAAAGACAGGGGGTGATTGCTAATGAAAAACTGTTTTTT.

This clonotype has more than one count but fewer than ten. The CDR3 spells CASSLQPGTLNGYTF. DNA of the CDR3: TGTGCCAGCAGCCTTCAACCCGGGACACTAAATGGCTACACCTTC. The chain combines TRBV11-3 with TRBJ1-2; weak D call: TRBD1 (6 bases). V lost 5 bases, J lost 6 bases, and 19 bases lay in between. Germline-derived CDR1 and CDR2 are SGHNT and YENEEA. The CDR3 is 15 residues long.

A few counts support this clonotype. DNA of the CDR3: TGTGCCAGTAGTATGGCGTGGGGAGCTTTGAACACTGAAGCTTTCTTT. Protein product: CASSMAWGALNTEAFF. The chain links TRBV19 to TRBJ1-1; no clear D. Between the trimmed V and J ends, which lost 3 bases and 0 bases, there was a span of 14 bases. CDR1 is LNHDA, CDR2 SQIVND, per germline (reference sequence). CDR3 size: 16 residues.

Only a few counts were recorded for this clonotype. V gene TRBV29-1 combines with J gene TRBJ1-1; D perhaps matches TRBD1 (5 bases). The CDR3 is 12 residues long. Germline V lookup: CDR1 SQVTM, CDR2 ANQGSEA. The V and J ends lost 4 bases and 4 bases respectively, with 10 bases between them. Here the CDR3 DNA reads TGCAGCGTTGTCGGGGACCGCACTGAAGCTTTCTTT. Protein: CSVVGDRTEAFF.

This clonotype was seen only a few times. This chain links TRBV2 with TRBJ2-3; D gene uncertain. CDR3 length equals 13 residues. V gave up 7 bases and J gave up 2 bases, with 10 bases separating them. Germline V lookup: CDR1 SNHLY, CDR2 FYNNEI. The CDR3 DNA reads TGTGCCAGCAAAGAAGGTGCCACAGATACGCAGTATTTT. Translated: CASKEGATDTQYF. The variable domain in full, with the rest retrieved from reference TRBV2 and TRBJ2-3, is EPEVTQTPSHQVTQMGQEVILRCVPISNHLYFYWYRQILGQKVEFLVSFYNNEISEKSEIFDDQFSVERPDGSNFTLKIRSTKLEDSAMYFCASKEGATDTQYFGPGTRLTVL.

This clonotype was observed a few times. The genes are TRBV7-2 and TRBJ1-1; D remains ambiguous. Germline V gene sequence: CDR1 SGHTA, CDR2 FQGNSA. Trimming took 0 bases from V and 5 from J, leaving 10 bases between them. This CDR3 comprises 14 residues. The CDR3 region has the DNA TGTGCCAGCAGCTTAGCGTTGATTGGTACTGAAGCTTTCTTT. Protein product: CASSLALIGTEAFF.

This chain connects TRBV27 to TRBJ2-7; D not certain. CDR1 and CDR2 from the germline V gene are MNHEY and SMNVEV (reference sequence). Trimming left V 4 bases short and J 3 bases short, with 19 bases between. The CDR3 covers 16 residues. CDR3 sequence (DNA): TGTGCCAGCAGTTCAGGTCGAGCAGGAATCGGCTACGAGCAGTACTTC. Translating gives CASSSGRAGIGYEQYF.

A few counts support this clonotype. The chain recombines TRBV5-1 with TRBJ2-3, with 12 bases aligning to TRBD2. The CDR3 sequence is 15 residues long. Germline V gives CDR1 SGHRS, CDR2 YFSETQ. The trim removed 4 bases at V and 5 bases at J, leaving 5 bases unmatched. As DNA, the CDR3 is TGCGCCAGCAGCACCGGACTAGCGGGGCAAGATACGCAGTATTTT. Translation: CASSTGLAGQDTQYF.

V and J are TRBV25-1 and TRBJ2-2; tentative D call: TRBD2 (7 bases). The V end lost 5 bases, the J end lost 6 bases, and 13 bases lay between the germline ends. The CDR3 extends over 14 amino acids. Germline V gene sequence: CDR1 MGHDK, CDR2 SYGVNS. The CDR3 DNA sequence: TGTGCCAGCAGTCCCGGGGGGCTGCCCGGGGAGCTGTTTTTT. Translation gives CASSPGGLPGELFF.

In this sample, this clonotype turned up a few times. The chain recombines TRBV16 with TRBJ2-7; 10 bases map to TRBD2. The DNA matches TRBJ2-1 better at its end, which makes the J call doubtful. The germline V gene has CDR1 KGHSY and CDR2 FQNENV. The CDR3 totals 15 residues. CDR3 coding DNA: TGTGCCAGCAGCCAATCGCCTAGCGGGAGCGACGAGCAGTTCTTC. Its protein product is CASSQSPSGSDEQFF.

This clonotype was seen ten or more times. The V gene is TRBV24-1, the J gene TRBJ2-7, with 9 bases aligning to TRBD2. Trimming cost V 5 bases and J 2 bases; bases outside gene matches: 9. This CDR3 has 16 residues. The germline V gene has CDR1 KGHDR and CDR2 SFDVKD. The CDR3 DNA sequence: TGTGCCACCAGTGCCGTCGGTGCGGGAGGGCCCTACGAGCAGTACTTC. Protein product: CATSAVGAGGPYEQYF.

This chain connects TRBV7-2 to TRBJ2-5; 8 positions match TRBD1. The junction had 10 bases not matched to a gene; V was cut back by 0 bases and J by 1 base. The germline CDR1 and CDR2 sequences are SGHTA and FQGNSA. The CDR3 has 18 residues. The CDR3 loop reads CASSLAPPTGVGQETQYF. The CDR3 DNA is TGTGCCAGCAGCTTAGCCCCCCCGACAGGGGTGGGCCAAGAGACCCAGTACTTC.

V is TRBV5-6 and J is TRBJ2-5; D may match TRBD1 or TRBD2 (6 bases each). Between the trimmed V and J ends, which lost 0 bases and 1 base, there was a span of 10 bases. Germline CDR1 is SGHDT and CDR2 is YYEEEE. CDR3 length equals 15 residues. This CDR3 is CASSLDRDFQETQYF. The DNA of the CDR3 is TGTGCCAGCAGCTTGGACAGGGACTTCCAAGAGACCCAGTACTTC.

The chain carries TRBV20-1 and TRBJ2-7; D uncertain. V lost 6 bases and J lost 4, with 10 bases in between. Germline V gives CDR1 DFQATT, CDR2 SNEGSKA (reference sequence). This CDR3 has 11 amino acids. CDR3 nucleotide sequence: TGCAGTGCCCTAACAGTGTACGAGCAGTACTTC. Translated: CSALTVYEQYF.

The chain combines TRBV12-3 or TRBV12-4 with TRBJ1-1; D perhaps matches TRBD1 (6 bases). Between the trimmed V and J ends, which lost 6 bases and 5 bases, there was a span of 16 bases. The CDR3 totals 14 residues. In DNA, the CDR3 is TGTGCCAGCAGGCAACAGGGAAGACGGACTGAAGCTTTCTTT. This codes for CASRQQGRRTEAFF.

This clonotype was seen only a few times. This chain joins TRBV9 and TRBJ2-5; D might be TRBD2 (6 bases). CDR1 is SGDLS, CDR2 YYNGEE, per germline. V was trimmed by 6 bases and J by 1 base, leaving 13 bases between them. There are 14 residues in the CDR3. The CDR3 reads CASTQGLLQETQYF. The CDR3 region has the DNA TGTGCCAGCACCCAAGGACTACTCCAAGAGACCCAGTACTTC.

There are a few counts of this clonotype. The CDR3 DNA reads as TGCAGTGCTAAAAACAGGCTGGGGGTACGGGAGACCCAGTACTTC. Translating it yields CSAKNRLGVRETQYF. This chain links TRBV20-1 with TRBJ2-5; the D gene could be TRBD1 or TRBD2 (5 bases each). Germline values: CDR1 DFQATT, CDR2 SNEGSKA (reference sequence). The V and J ends lost 4 bases and 5 bases respectively, with 20 bases between them. The CDR3 totals 15 residues.